The rows below give T cell receptor beta chains drawn from one sample of a study of beta chain features in type 1 diabetes. Using immunoSEQ multiplex PCR, the repertoire was profiled, and TCRdb retains in-frame clones only, with some absent. The profile covers some 130,000 clones, with 7% to 10% appearing a single time and under 0.9% taken by the ten largest. Material: central memory CD4+ T cells from blood. The receptors originated from a man aged 25 to 45 with type 1 diabetes. Both conserved end residues are trimmed from each CDR3.

ASSPYLGTPSTDTQY | TRBJ2-3 | TRBV18 | 15
ASSLDVEDEQF | TRBJ2-1 | TRBV7-7 | 11
ASSAGGRGYT | TRBJ1-2 | TRBV2 | 10
ASTLETSSETQY | TRBJ2-5 | TRBV2 | 12
ASSPTWGPGNNSPLH | TRBJ1-6 | TRBV27 | 15
ASSAGTGNEQY | TRBJ2-7 | TRBV2 | 11
ASNPPGGLNTGELF | TRBJ2-2 | TRBV7-9 | 14
SVEVGGVYNEQF | TRBJ2-1 | TRBV29-1 | 12
ASSSSGGRSYEQY | TRBJ2-7 | TRBV7-2 | 13
ASSEGTSGFTDTQY | TRBJ2-3 | TRBV9 | 14
ASSSLLAGGSYNEQF | TRBJ2-1 | TRBV18 | 15
ASSLASRLGGELF | TRBJ2-2 | TRBV7-2 | 13
ASSEKTGSNEQF | TRBJ2-1 | TRBV2 | 12
ASSPRGGADEKLF | TRBJ1-4 | TRBV18 | 13
AWSARGGNTEAF | TRBJ1-1 | TRBV30 | 12
ASSPRDRGRDGYT | TRBJ1-2 | TRBV5-1 | 13
ASSRDAGGSYNEQF | TRBJ2-1 | TRBV5-1 | 14
ASSTGQGSGYT | TRBJ1-2 | TRBV5-1 | 11
ASSPLNRGANVLT | TRBJ2-6 | TRBV18 | 13
ASSPRGYEQY | TRBJ2-7 | TRBV5-1 | 10
ATSTVGGGNEQF | TRBJ2-1 | TRBV15 | 12